Listed below are T cell receptor beta chains from one sample, sequenced in a study of T cells in Graves' hyperthyroidism and ophthalmopathy. Using its own MiXCR run on the multiplex PCR reads, TCRdb lists one record per CDR3 protein. Of roughly 600,000 distinct CDR3 sequences in the sample, 14% are singletons; the top ten hold under 15%. The material sequenced was blood. These receptors all come from a woman in her forties or fifties with Graves' ophthalmopathy. The CDR3 runs from the conserved cysteine through the conserved F or W. A D gene is named only where the DNA matches it firmly. Size is omitted from some rows. Given values are once, few, many or a class for expanded clones.

CDR3 | DNA | D | J | V | size
CASSLLGASGETQYF | TGTGCCAGCAGCCTGCTGGGGGCTAGCGGGGAGACCCAGTACTTC | TRBD2 | TRBJ2-5 | TRBV2 | -
CATSSKRTSEAFF | TGTGCCACCAGCAGCAAGAGGACTTCTGAAGCTTTCTTT | - | TRBJ1-1 | TRBV15 | -
CASSMGLSPSYEQYF | TGTGCCAGTAGTATGGGTCTATCGCCCTCCTACGAGCAGTACTTC | - | TRBJ2-7 | TRBV19 | many
CATSRGDSNQPQHF | TGTGCCACCAGCAGAGGGGATAGCAATCAGCCCCAGCATTTT | - | TRBJ1-5 | TRBV15 | many
CASRNLQDRAYNEQFF | TGTGCCAGCAGGAATCTTCAGGATAGAGCCTACAATGAGCAGTTCTTC | - | TRBJ2-1 | TRBV28 | few
CASSLDRRTYEQYF | TGTGCCAGCTCACTGGACAGAAGGACCTACGAGCAGTACTTC | - | TRBJ2-7 | TRBV18 | many
CASSIRTGELFF | TGTGCCAGCAGCATACGTACCGGGGAGCTGTTTTTT | - | TRBJ2-2 | TRBV7-3 | -
CSARGGRVDGELFF | TGCAGTGCTAGAGGGGGGAGGGTGGACGGGGAGCTGTTTTTT | TRBD2 | TRBJ2-2 | TRBV20-1 | -
CASSFGTVSTEQFF | TGTGCCAGCAGCTTCGGGACAGTATCGACCGAGCAGTTCTTC | TRBD1 | TRBJ2-1 | TRBV5-6 | many
CSARDGGRGYEQYF | TGCAGTGCTAGAGATGGCGGGAGAGGCTACGAGCAGTACTTC | TRBD2 | TRBJ2-7 | TRBV20-1 | many
CASSGWTDYGYTF | TGTGCCAGCAGCGGGTGGACAGATTATGGCTACACCTTC | - | TRBJ1-2 | TRBV7-2 | many
CASSLRGTPYEQYF | TGTGCCAGCAGTTTACGGGGGACTCCCTACGAGCAGTACTTC | - | TRBJ2-7 | TRBV27 | many
CAISVGTGSSYEQYF | TGTGCCATCAGTGTTGGTACAGGGAGCTCCTACGAGCAGTACTTC | - | TRBJ2-7 | TRBV10-3 | many
CASSWTSGRAKETQYF | TGTGCCAGCAGTTGGACTAGCGGGAGGGCCAAAGAGACCCAGTACTTC | TRBD2 | TRBJ2-5 | TRBV6-1 | few
CSARDGSGSSYNEQFF | TGCAGTGCTAGAGATGGTAGCGGGAGCTCCTACAATGAGCAGTTCTTC | TRBD2 | TRBJ2-1 | TRBV20-1 | many
CATRPAGANVLTF | TGTGCCACCAGACCGGCTGGGGCCAACGTCCTGACTTTC | - | TRBJ2-6 | TRBV24-1 | few
CASSSKRSGTGTTDTQYF | TGTGCCAGCAGCTCCAAGAGGTCCGGGACAGGGACCACAGATACGCAGTATTTT | TRBD1 | TRBJ2-3 | TRBV7-2 | many
CASSLPLGVEKLFF | TGTGCCAGCAGTTTACCCCTAGGGGTTGAAAAACTGTTTTTT | - | TRBJ1-4 | TRBV28 | many
CSARLRNSPLHF | TGCAGTGCTAGATTGAGGAATTCACCCCTCCACTTT | - | TRBJ1-6 | TRBV20-1 | few
CSAADRQETQYF | TGCAGTGCGGCGGACAGGCAAGAGACCCAGTACTTC | TRBD1 | TRBJ2-5 | TRBV20-1 | many
CASSQGPGRIDTQYF | TGCGCCAGCAGCCAGGGACCTGGGCGGATAGATACGCAGTATTTT | - | TRBJ2-3 | TRBV4-3 | -
CASSARDRGVYEQYF | TGTGCCAGCAGCGCCCGGGACAGGGGTGTTTACGAGCAGTACTTC | TRBD1 | TRBJ2-7 | TRBV7-2 | many
CASSNGGGNYGYTF | TGTGCCAGCAGCAATGGGGGCGGAAACTATGGCTACACCTTC | - | TRBJ1-2 | TRBV5-5 | many